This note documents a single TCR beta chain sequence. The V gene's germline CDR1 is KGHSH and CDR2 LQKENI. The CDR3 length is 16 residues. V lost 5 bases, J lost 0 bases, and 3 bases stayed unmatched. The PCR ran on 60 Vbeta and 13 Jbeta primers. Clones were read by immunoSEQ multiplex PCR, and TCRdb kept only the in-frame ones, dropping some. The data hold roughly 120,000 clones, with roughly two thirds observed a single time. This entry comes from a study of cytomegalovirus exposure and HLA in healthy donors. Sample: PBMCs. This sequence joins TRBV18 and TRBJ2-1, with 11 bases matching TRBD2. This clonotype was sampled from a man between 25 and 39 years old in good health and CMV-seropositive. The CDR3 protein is CASSGLAGISYNEQFF. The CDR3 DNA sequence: TGTGCCAGCTCAGGACTAGCGGGCATCTCCTACAATGAGCAGTTCTTC.